This record concerns one T cell receptor (beta chain) sequence. Its antigen is still unknown. The record originates from a study of shared clonotypes between healthy human individuals. Study observations and caveats: Clonotypes shared by all four sorted-subset donors had higher generation probabilities than non-shared clonotypes.

Several immunoSEQ 96-well plates shared each subset's DNA, each plate a replicate. Generated by immunoSEQ multiplex PCR, the TCRdb table keeps only in-frame clones and is missing some. The data hold under 700,000 clones, with approximately 96% observed a single time. Germline CDR1 reads SSHAT; CDR2 reads FNYEAQ (reference sequence). Unmatched junction bases numbered 3, after V lost 1 base and J lost 1 base. The CDR3 covers 16 residues. The naive CD8 population came from CD45RO-negative cells selected for CCR7, without terminally differentiated effector memory CD45RA+ cells. The origin of this receptor is a woman aged 25 to 39 in good health. The sequencing sample was made of naive CD8+ T cells sorted from blood. The chain joins TRBV7-7 to TRBJ2-7, with 11 nucleotides matching TRBD2. The CDR3 DNA reads as TGTGCCAGCAGCTTAGGACTAGCGGGAAAATCCTACGAGCAGTACTTC. This encodes CASSLGLAGKSYEQYF.